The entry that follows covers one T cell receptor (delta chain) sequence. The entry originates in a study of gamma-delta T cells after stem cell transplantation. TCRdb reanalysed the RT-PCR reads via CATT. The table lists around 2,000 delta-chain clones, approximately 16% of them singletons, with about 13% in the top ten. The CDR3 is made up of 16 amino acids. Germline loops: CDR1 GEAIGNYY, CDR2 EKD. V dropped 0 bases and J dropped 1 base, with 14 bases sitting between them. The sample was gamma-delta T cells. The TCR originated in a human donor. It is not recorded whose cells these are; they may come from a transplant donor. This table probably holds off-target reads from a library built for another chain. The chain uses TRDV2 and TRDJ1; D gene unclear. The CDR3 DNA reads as TGTGCCTGTGACACCGTTGCTGGCCGGACCACCGATAAACTCATCTTT. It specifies CACDTVAGRTTDKLIF.